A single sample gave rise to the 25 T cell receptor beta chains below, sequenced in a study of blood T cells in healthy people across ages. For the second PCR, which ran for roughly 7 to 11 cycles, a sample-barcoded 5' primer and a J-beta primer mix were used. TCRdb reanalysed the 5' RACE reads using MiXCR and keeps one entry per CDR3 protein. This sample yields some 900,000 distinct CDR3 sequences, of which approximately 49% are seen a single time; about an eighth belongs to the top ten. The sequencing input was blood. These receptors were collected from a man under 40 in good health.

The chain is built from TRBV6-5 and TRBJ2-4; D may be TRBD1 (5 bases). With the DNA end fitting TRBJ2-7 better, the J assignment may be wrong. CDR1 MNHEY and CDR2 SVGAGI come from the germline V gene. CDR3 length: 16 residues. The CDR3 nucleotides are TGTGCCAGCAGTCAACGCCGTGGGGCTTCCGCCTACGAGCAGTACTTC. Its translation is CASSQRRGASAYEQYF.

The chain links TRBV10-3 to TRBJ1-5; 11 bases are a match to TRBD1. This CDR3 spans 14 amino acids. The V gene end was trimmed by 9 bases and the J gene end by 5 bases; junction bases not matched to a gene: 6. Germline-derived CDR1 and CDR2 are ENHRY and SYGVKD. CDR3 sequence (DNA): TGTGCCATTGCCGGGACAGGGGGATATCAGCCCCAGCATTTT. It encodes CAIAGTGGYQPQHF.

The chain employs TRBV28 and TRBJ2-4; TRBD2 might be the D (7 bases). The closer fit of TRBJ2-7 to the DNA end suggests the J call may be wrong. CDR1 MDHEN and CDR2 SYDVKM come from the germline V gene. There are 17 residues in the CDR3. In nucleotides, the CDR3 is TGTGCCAGCAGTTTATTAGGGGCGGGGGCCCGCTCCTACGAGCAGTACTTC. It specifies CASSLLGAGARSYEQYF.

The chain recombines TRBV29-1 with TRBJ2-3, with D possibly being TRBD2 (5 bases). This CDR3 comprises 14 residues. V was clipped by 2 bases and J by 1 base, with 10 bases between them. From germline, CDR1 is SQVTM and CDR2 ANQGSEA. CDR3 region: CSVEFERGTDTQYF. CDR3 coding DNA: TGCAGCGTTGAATTTGAGAGGGGCACAGATACGCAGTATTTT.

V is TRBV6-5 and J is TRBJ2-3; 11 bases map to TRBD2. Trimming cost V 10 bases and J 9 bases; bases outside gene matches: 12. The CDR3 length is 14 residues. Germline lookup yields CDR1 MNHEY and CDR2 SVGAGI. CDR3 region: CATRPGLAAITQYF. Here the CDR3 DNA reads TGTGCCACCCGGCCGGGACTAGCGGCAATAACGCAGTATTTT.

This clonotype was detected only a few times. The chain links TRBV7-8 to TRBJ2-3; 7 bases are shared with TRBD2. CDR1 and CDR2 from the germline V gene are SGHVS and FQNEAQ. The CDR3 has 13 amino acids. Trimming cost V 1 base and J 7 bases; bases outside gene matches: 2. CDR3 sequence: CASSLGEGNTQYF. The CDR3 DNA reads TGTGCCAGCAGCTTAGGGGAGGGAAATACGCAGTATTTT.

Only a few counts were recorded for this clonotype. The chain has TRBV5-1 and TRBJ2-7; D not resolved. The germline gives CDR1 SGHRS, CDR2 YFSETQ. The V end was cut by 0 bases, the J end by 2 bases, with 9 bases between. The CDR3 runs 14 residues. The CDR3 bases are TGCGCCAGCAGCTTGGAGTCCGCCACCTACGAGCAGTACTTC. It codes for CASSLESATYEQYF.

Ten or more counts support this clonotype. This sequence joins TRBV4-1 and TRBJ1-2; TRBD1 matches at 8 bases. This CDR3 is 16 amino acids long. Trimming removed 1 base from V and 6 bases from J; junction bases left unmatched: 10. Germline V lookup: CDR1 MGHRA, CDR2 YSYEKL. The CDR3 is CASSQGLGRGHNGYTF. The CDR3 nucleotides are TGCGCCAGCAGCCAAGGATTGGGCAGGGGGCACAATGGCTACACCTTC.

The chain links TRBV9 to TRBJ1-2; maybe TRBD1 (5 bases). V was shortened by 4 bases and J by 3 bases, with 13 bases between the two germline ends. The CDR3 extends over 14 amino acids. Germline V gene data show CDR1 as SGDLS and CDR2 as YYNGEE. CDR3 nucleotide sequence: TGTGCCAGCAGCCCAGAGACAGCCGACTATGGCTACACCTTC. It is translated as CASSPETADYGYTF.

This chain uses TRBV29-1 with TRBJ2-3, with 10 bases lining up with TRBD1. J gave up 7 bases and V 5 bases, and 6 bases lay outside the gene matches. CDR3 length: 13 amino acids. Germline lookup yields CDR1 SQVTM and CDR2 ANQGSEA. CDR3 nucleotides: TGCAGCGTTTACGGACAGGGGGTGAATACGCAGTATTTT. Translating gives CSVYGQGVNTQYF.

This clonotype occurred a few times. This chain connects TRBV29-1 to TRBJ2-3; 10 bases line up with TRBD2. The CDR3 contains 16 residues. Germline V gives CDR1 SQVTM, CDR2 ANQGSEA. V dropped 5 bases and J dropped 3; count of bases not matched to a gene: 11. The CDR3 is CSVSGLALDGTDTQYF. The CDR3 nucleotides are TGCAGCGTTTCGGGACTAGCGTTAGACGGGACAGATACGCAGTATTTT.

CDR3 sequence reads: CASSAQGASNSPLHF. CDR3 in DNA: TGTGCCAGCAGCGCCCAGGGGGCCTCTAATTCACCCCTCCACTTT. This chain connects TRBV9 to TRBJ1-6, with TRBD1 matching 8 bases. From germline, CDR1 is SGDLS and CDR2 YYNGEE. V gave up 3 bases and J gave up 6 bases; unmatched junction bases: 5. The CDR3 is 15 residues long.

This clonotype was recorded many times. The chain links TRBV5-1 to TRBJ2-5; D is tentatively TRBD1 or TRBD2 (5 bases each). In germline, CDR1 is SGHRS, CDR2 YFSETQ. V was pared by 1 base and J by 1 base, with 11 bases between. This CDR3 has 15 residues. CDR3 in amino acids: CASSLTRQSQETQYF. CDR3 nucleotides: TGCGCCAGCAGCTTGACTAGACAGTCCCAAGAGACCCAGTACTTC.

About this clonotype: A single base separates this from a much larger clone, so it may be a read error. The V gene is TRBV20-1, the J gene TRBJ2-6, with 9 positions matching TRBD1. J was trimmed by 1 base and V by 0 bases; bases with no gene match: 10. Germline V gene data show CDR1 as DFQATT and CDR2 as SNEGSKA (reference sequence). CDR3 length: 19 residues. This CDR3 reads CSARDQTRQGGSGANVLTF. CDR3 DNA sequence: TGCAGTGCTAGAGATCAGACGAGACAGGGGGGGTCTGGGGCCAACGTCCTGACTTTC.

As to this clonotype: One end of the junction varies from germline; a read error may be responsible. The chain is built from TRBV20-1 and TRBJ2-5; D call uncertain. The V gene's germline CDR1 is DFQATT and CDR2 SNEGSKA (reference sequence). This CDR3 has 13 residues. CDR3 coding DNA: TGCAATGCTAGGCAGAGAAACCAAGAGACCCAGTACTTC. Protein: CNARQRNQETQYF.

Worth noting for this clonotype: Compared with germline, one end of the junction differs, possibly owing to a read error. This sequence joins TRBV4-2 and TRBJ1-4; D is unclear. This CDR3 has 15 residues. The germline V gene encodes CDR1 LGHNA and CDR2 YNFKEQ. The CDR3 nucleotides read TGTGTCAGCAGCCAAGACCCGGGCTGGGATGAAAAACTGTTTTTT. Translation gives CVSSQDPGWDEKLFF.

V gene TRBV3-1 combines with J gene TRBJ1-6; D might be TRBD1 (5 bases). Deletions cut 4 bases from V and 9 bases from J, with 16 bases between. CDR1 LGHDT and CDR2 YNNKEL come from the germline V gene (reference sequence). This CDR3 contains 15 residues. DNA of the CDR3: TGTGCCAGCAGCCGGGGCGAAGGGAAAAGTTCACCCCTCCACTTT. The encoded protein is CASSRGEGKSSPLHF.

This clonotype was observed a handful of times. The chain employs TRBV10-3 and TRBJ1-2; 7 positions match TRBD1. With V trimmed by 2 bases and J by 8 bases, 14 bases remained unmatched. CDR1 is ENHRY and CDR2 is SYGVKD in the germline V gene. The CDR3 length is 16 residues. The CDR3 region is CAISEPDRPPTGGYTF. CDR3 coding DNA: TGTGCCATCAGTGAGCCGGACAGGCCTCCTACGGGGGGCTACACCTTC.

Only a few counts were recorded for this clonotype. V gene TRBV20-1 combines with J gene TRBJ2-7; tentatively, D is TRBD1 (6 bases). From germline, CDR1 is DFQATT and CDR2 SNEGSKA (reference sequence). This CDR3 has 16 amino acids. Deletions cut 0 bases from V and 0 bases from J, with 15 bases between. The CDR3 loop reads CSARDEELGASYEQYF. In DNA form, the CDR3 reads TGCAGTGCTAGAGATGAGGAACTGGGGGCCTCCTACGAGCAGTACTTC.

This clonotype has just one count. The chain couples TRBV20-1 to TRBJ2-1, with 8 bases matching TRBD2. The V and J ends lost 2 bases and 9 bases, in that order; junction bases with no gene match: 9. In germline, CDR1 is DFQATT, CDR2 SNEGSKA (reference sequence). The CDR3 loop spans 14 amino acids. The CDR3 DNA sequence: TGCAGTGCTAGATCCAACCTGGGACTAGGTGAGCAGTTCTTC. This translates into CSARSNLGLGEQFF.

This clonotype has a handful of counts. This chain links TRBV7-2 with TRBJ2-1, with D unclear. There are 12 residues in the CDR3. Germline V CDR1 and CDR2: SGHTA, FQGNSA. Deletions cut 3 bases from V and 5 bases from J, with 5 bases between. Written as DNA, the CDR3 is TGTGCCAGCAGCTTTCAGCACAATGAGCAGTTCTTC. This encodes CASSFQHNEQFF.

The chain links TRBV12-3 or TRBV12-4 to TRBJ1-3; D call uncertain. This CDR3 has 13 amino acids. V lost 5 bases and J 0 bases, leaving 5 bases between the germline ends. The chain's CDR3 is CASSPYSGNTIYF. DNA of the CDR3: TGTGCCAGCAGTCCCTACTCTGGAAACACCATATATTTT.

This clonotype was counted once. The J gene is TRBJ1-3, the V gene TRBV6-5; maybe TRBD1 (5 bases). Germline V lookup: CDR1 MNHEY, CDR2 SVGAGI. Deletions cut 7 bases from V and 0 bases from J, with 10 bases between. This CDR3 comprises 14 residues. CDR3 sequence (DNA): TGTGCCAGCAAGGACACGTCCTCTGGAAACACCATATATTTT. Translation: CASKDTSSGNTIYF.

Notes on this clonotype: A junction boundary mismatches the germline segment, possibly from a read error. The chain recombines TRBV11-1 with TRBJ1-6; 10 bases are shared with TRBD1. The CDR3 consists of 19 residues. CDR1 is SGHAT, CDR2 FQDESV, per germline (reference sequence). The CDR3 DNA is TGTACCAGCAGCTTGTTGTCTAACCTTCGACAGGGGGCGAATTCACCCCTCCACTTT. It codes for CTSSLLSNLRQGANSPLHF.

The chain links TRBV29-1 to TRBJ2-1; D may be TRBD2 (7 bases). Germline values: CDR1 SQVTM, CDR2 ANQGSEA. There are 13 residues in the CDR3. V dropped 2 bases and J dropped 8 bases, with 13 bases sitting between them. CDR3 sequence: CSVERGGADEQFF. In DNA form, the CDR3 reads TGCAGCGTTGAAAGGGGGGGTGCGGATGAGCAGTTCTTC.